This T cell receptor (beta chain) was sequenced for a study of blood T cell repertoires in COVID-19. Study at large: T cells, B-cell-depleted T cells, or PBMCs provided the cDNA or gDNA that served as material.

As processed by the authors: Amplification of reference gene primers provided the estimated nucleated cell counts. Produced via immunoSEQ multiplex PCR; TCRdb's table is partial and in-frame only. V and J calls and clone size follow that table, whereas D and trimming were derived from the DNA. The top ten clones hold 10% to 13% of a sample with roughly 230,000 clones, about 85% of them seen once. The sequence was obtained from a woman older than 75 with COVID-19, enrolled during active disease. Sequencing used peripheral blood.

CDR3: CASSPQDRGYEQYF. CDR3 coding DNA: TGTGCCAGCTCACCCCAGGACAGGGGCTACGAGCAGTACTTC. The V call is TRBV18, the J call TRBJ2-7; the match to TRBD1 covers 9 bases. The CDR3 totals 14 residues. The ends lost 3 bases at V and 3 bases at J; junction bases unmatched: 3. Germline V gene sequence: CDR1 KGHSH, CDR2 LQKENI. The whole variable domain, remainder taken from reference TRBV18 and TRBJ2-7, is NAGVMQNPRHLVRRRGQEARLRCSPMKGHSHVYWYRQLPEEGLKFMVYLQKENIIDESGMPKERFSAEFPKEGPSILRIQQVVRGDSAAYFCASSPQDRGYEQYFGPGTRLTVT.